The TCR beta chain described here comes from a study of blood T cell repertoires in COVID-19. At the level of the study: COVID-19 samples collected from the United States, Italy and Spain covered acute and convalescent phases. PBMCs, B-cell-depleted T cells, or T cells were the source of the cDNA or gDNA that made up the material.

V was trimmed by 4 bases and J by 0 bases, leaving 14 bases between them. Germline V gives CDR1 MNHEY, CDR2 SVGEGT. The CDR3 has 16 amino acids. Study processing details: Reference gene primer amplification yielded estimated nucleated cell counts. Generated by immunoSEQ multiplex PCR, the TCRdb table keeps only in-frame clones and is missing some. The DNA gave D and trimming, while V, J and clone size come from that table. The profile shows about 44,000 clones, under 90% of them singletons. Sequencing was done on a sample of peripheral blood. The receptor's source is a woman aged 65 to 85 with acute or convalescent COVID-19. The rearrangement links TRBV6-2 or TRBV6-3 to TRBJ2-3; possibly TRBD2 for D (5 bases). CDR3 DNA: TGTGCCAGCAGTTTTAATAAGCGGTTGAGCACAGATACGCAGTATTTT. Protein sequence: CASSFNKRLSTDTQYF.